The clone carrying this T cell receptor beta chain was observed a handful of times. The data belong to a study of blood T cells in healthy people across ages. Combining a sample-barcoded 5' primer with a J-beta primer mix, a second PCR ran for roughly 7 to 12 cycles. TCRdb called the 5' RACE reads again in MiXCR, with one record for every CDR3 protein. The sample includes around 780,000 distinct CDR3 sequences, roughly 25% seen only once; the top ten take approximately 2.9%. Germline CDR1 SNHLY, CDR2 FYNNEI. The CDR3 sequence is 14 residues long. V shed 4 bases and J shed 3 bases, with 12 bases lying between them. In addition, the sample was reused for a study of T cells of mothers and their children. That work adds: Researchers put all of the extracted RNA into cDNA synthesis, using roughly 1.5 ug per 15 ul.

The chain employs TRBV2 and TRBJ1-1, with D unresolved. Sequencing was done on a sample of blood. The TCR comes from a boy younger than 18 in good health. CDR3 bases: TGTGCCAGCAGTGGGGAAGGCAGAGACACTGAAGCTTTCTTT. Translating it yields CASSGEGRDTEAFF.